Below, 12 T cell receptor beta chains from the same sample are listed, as sequenced in a study of radiotherapy plus CTLA-4 blockade in lung cancer. The assay was immunoSEQ multiplex PCR, and TCRdb's table has in-frame clones only and misses some. The data hold 45,000 or so clones, with approximately 73% observed a single time. The sequencing here drew on peripheral blood, taken from a patient treated with radiotherapy plus ipilimumab. The receptor set was obtained from a human donor with non-small cell lung cancer who had a complete response to radiotherapy plus ipilimumab.

This clone was found a few times. The V gene is TRBV7-9, the J gene TRBJ2-5; TRBD2 aligns across 8 bases. V lost 5 bases, J lost 5 bases, and 7 bases stayed unmatched. Germline loops: CDR1 SEHNR, CDR2 FQNEAQ (reference sequence). The CDR3 has 14 amino acids. The CDR3 protein is CASSLSGGKETQYF. The CDR3 DNA reads TGTGCCAGCAGCCTCAGCGGGGGAAAGGAGACCCAGTACTTC. Looking up the rest from reference TRBV7-9 and TRBJ2-5 gives the full variable domain: DTGVSQNPRHKITKRGQNVTFRCDPISEHNRLYWYRQTLGQGPEFLTYFQNEAQLEKSRLLSDRFSAERPKGSFSTLEIQRTEQGDSAMYLCASSLSGGKETQYFGPGTRLLVL.

V gene TRBV9 combines with J gene TRBJ1-1; 9 bases match TRBD1. Germline V CDR1 and CDR2: SGDLS, YYNGEE. The ends lost 3 bases at V and 1 base at J; junction bases unmatched: 4. The CDR3 has 15 amino acids. DNA for the CDR3: TGTGCCAGCAGCGCTAGGACAGGGGAGAACACTGAAGCTTTCTTT. This encodes CASSARTGENTEAFF.

The table lists this clone with a few counts. The chain is built from TRBV7-9 and TRBJ2-5; 16 bases match TRBD2. The V segment lost 5 bases and the J segment 4 bases; nucleotides outside the gene matches: 10. The CDR3 sequence is 18 residues long. Germline V CDR1 and CDR2: SEHNR, FQNEAQ (reference sequence). The CDR3 is CASSPRGTSGGASETQYF. The CDR3 coding sequence is TGTGCCAGCAGCCCCAGGGGGACTAGCGGGGGGGCCTCAGAGACCCAGTACTTC.

The gene calls are TRBV6-6 and TRBJ2-1, with D tentatively TRBD1 (7 bases). Trimming removed 8 bases at V and 6 bases at J, with 23 bases between. CDR3 length equals 16 residues. Germline V lookup: CDR1 MNHNY, CDR2 SVGAGI (reference sequence). In nucleotides, the CDR3 is TGTGCCAGCGACAGGGCGGAATGGGGAGGTAGCAATGAGCAGTTCTTC. This sequence encodes CASDRAEWGGSNEQFF.

This chain links TRBV7-7 with TRBJ2-1; 8 bases map to TRBD2. CDR3 length: 14 amino acids. V was clipped by 4 bases and J by 5 bases; unmatched bases: 4. Germline values: CDR1 SSHAT, CDR2 FNYEAQ (reference sequence). DNA of the CDR3: TGTGCCAGCAGCTACGGGGGGGGAAACAATGAGCAGTTCTTC. Amino acids: CASSYGGGNNEQFF.

The chain is built from TRBV7-8 and TRBJ1-2; 7 positions agree with TRBD1. The CDR3 covers 13 residues. Germline-derived CDR1 and CDR2 are SGHVS and FQNEAQ. The V segment lost 5 bases and the J segment 10 bases; nucleotides outside the gene matches: 10. The CDR3 reads CASSPPGTAHYTF. CDR3 bases: TGTGCCAGCAGCCCACCCGGGACAGCCCACTACACCTTC.

This sequence joins TRBV5-1 and TRBJ2-7; D perhaps matches TRBD1 (5 bases). CDR3 size: 13 residues. The germline V gene has CDR1 SGHRS and CDR2 YFSETQ. Trimming shortened V by 5 bases and J by 4 bases, and 13 bases separated the two germline ends. The CDR3 protein is CASSWGLSYEQYF. The CDR3 DNA sequence: TGCGCCAGCAGTTGGGGCTTGTCGTACGAGCAGTACTTC.

As DNA, the CDR3 is TGTGCCAGCTCACCAGTCAGGAACTACGAGCAGTACTTC. Its translation is CASSPVRNYEQYF. This sequence joins TRBV18 and TRBJ2-7; D call uncertain. The CDR3 runs 13 residues. V was cut by 2 bases and J by 3 bases, with 8 bases left in between. Germline assignment: CDR1 KGHSH and CDR2 LQKENI.

This clone was seen only once. This chain links TRBV5-1 with TRBJ1-2, with TRBD1 matching over 7 bases. Trimming at V came to 3 bases and at J to 6 bases, leaving 5 bases not matched to a gene. This CDR3 contains 13 residues. Looked up from germline, CDR1 is SGHRS and CDR2 is YFSETQ. CDR3 nucleotide sequence: TGCGCCAGCAGCTCTGGACAGGCCCATGGCTACACCTTC. Translated, it gives CASSSGQAHGYTF.

The chain uses TRBV7-9 and TRBJ2-1; 7 bases fit TRBD1. CDR3 length: 19 residues. CDR1 is SEHNR, CDR2 FQNEAQ, per germline (reference sequence). The ends lost 5 bases at V and 0 bases at J; junction bases unmatched: 16. The CDR3 protein is CASSTLRAFGTASYNEQFF. The CDR3 bases are TGTGCCAGCAGCACACTCCGGGCGTTCGGGACAGCCTCCTACAATGAGCAGTTCTTC.

V and J are TRBV7-9 and TRBJ1-1, with D possibly matching TRBD1 (6 bases). V was shortened by 4 bases and J by 5 bases, with 14 bases between the two germline ends. The CDR3 extends over 14 amino acids. CDR1 is SEHNR and CDR2 is FQNEAQ in the germline V gene (reference sequence). CDR3 sequence (DNA): TGTGCCAGCAGCTGGGGGCAGGATTGGACTGAAGCTTTCTTT. Its translation is CASSWGQDWTEAFF.

V usage is TRBV15 and J usage is TRBJ2-7, with 8 bases fitting TRBD1. The germline gives CDR1 LNHNV, CDR2 YYDKDF (reference sequence). The V segment lost 3 bases and the J segment 4 bases; nucleotides outside the gene matches: 11. This CDR3 has 16 residues. The DNA of the CDR3 is TGTGCCACCAGCAGGGAAAGACAGGGGTTATCTTACGAGCAGTACTTC. Translation: CATSRERQGLSYEQYF.